This passage covers 9 T cell receptor beta chains from one sample sequenced in a study of T cells in Graves' hyperthyroidism and ophthalmopathy. What was amplified from RNA transcripts were TCR beta CDR3 regions. The HTBI primer set was used in a first-round RT-PCR of the TCR CDR3. TCRdb reprocessed the multiplex PCR reads via MiXCR and lists one record per CDR3 protein. In the table there are around 600,000 distinct CDR3 sequences, more than 14% of which are singletons. The sample consisted of blood. Receptor source: a woman between 45 and 65 years old with Graves' ophthalmopathy.

This clonotype was picked up a small number of times. The gene calls are TRBV9 and TRBJ2-1; D is possibly TRBD1 (5 bases). The CDR3 is made up of 16 amino acids. The V gene's germline CDR1 is SGDLS and CDR2 YYNGEE. Trimming left V 0 bases short and J 1 base short, with 11 bases between. DNA of the CDR3: TGTGCCAGCAGCGTAGGTGACAGCCTATCCTACAATGAGCAGTTCTTC. Its translation: CASSVGDSLSYNEQFF.

The CDR3 DNA is TGTGCCACCAGTGATTTGGGCAGGAACTATGGCTACACCTTC. It translates to CATSDLGRNYGYTF. The gene calls are TRBV24-1 and TRBJ1-2; D gene ambiguous. Per germline, CDR1 KGHDR and CDR2 SFDVKD. The CDR3 consists of 14 residues. Trimming shortened V by 0 bases and J by 2 bases, and 6 bases separated the two germline ends.

This clonotype has a handful of counts. The V gene is TRBV12-5, the J gene TRBJ2-1, with 10 bases lining up with TRBD1. Germline trimming cut 5 bases from V and 3 bases from J; bases unmatched to any gene: 7. The CDR3 consists of 16 residues. Germline V gene sequence: CDR1 LGHNT, CDR2 FRNRAP. The CDR3 DNA is TGTGCTAGTGGTAGTCCCGGGACAGGGGACTACAATGAGCAGTTCTTC. Translating gives CASGSPGTGDYNEQFF.

This clonotype was seen ten or more times. V usage is TRBV20-1 and J usage is TRBJ2-5; perhaps TRBD2 as D (6 bases). Trimming shortened V by 3 bases and J by 5 bases, and 19 bases separated the two germline ends. Per the germline V gene, CDR1 is DFQATT and CDR2 is SNEGSKA (reference sequence). The CDR3 consists of 15 residues. As DNA, the CDR3 is TGCAGTGCTAGTAGAGTGGGGGATCGGGAGGAGACCCAGTACTTC. It codes for CSASRVGDREETQYF.

Regarding this clonotype: This clone may be a read error of a much larger clone one base away. The rearrangement uses TRBV28 and TRBJ2-5; 7 nucleotides line up with TRBD2. The CDR3 covers 16 residues. Germline CDR1 and CDR2: MDHEN and SYDVKM. CDR3 protein: CASGLRGSGRQETQYF. CDR3 DNA: TGTGCCAGCGGTTTAAGAGGTAGCGGGCGCCAAGAGACCCAGTACTTC.

This clonotype was seen ten or more times. The V gene is TRBV20-1, the J gene TRBJ1-5; D is unresolved. CDR1 DFQATT and CDR2 SNEGSKA come from the germline V gene (reference sequence). With 6 bases removed from V and 3 bases from J, the gap between germline ends came to 9 bases. This CDR3 has 12 residues. CDR3 sequence (DNA): TGCAGTGCCAGGTCCGTCAATCAGCCCCAGCATTTT. It encodes CSARSVNQPQHF.

This chain connects TRBV12-3 or TRBV12-4 to TRBJ2-2, with D perhaps given as TRBD1 or TRBD2 (5 bases each). V was pared by 6 bases and J by 4 bases, with 9 bases between. There are 13 residues in the CDR3. The chain's CDR3 is CASSGDGTGELFF. Written as DNA, the CDR3 is TGTGCCAGCAGCGGGGACGGCACCGGGGAGCTGTTTTTT.

The J gene is TRBJ2-1, the V gene TRBV28, with no clear D. The V end lost 6 bases, the J end lost 3 bases, and 6 bases lay between the germline ends. The CDR3 runs to 12 residues. The germline gives CDR1 MDHEN, CDR2 SYDVKM. The CDR3 region has the DNA TGTGCCAGCAGGGCGTACTACAATGAGCAGTTCTTC. It translates to CASRAYYNEQFF. Looking up the rest from reference TRBV28 and TRBJ2-1 gives the full variable domain: DVKVTQSSRYLVKRTGEKVFLECVQDMDHENMFWYRQDPGLGLRLIYFSYDVKMKEKGDIPEGYSVSREKKERFSLILESASTNQTSMYLCASRAYYNEQFFGPGTRLTVL.

This clonotype was seen ten or more times. The chain has TRBV6-1 and TRBJ1-1; TRBD1 matches at 9 bases. J gave up 8 bases and V 7 bases, and 14 bases lay outside the gene matches. Germline V gives CDR1 MNHNS, CDR2 SASEGT. There are 15 residues in the CDR3. CDR3 in DNA: TGTGCCAGCAACGCAAAGGACAGGGGAATAACCGAAGCTTTCTTT. Its translation: CASNAKDRGITEAFF.